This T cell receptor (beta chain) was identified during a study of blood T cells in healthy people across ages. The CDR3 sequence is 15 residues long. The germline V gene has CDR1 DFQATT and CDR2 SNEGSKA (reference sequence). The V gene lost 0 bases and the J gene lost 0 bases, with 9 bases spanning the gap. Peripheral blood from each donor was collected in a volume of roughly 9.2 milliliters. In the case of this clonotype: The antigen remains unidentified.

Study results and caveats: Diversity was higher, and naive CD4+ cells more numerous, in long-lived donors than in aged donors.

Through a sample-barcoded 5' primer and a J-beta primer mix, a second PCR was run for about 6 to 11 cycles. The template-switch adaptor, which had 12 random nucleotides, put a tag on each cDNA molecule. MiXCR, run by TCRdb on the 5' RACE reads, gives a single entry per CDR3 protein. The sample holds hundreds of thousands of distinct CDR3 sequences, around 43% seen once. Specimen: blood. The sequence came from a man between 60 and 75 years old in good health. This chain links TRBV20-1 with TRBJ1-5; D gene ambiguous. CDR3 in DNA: TGCAGTGCTAGAGACAGGCAATATAGCAATCAGCCCCAGCATTTT. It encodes CSARDRQYSNQPQHF.